This TCR beta chain is from a study of blood T cell repertoires in COVID-19. The wider study: From the United States, Italy and Spain came samples of acute and convalescent COVID-19.

Clones were read by immunoSEQ multiplex PCR, and TCRdb kept only the in-frame ones, dropping some. The profile covers roughly 330,000 clones, with 87% appearing a single time and less than 6% taken by the ten largest. This clone was seen only a few times. The receptor comes from a woman aged 25-40 years who had recovered from COVID-19. The specimen was PBMCs or T cells enriched from blood (not recorded which).

The CDR3 here is CASRQQGNNEKLFF. CDR3 bases: TGCGCCAGCAGACAACAGGGTAATAATGAAAAACTGTTTTTT. The gene calls are TRBV4-1 and TRBJ1-4; TRBD1 might be the D (6 bases). The CDR3 runs 14 residues. The V gene's germline CDR1 is MGHRA and CDR2 YSYEKL. Trimming took 6 bases from V and 4 from J, leaving 12 bases between them.